This TCR beta chain was found in a study of blood T cell repertoires in COVID-19. Some clones are missing from TCRdb's copy, which holds only in-frame ones; the method was immunoSEQ multiplex PCR. The sample has 90,000 to 120,000 clones; 88% are singletons. V was trimmed by 7 bases and J by 0 bases, leaving 15 bases between them. Germline CDR1 reads SQVTM; CDR2 reads ANQGSEA. The CDR3 runs 15 residues. The receptor's source is a human donor in a cohort sampled during active COVID-19. The chain joins TRBV29-1 to TRBJ2-2, with D maybe TRBD1 (6 bases). Sequenced material: peripheral blood. The CDR3 loop is CSARGGGSNTGELFF. The CDR3 region has the DNA TGCAGCGCCCGGGGTGGGGGCTCGAACACCGGGGAGCTGTTTTTT.